Following are 17 T cell receptor beta chains from one sample sequenced in a study of T-cell reconstitution after alpha-beta-depleted transplantation in children. TCRbeta library preparation incorporated unique molecular identifiers. TCRdb processed the PCR reads anew with MiXCR; each CDR3 protein has one entry. The profile shows around 300,000 distinct CDR3 sequences, around a tenth of them singletons. This specimen consisted of PBMCs, obtained before TCRalphabeta/CD19-depleted stem cell transplant. Source of these receptors: a boy younger than two with acute myeloid leukemia, due to receive a stem cell transplant.

Many counts were recorded for this clonotype. This chain links TRBV29-1 with TRBJ2-3; the match to TRBD2 covers 7 bases. Trimming cost V 2 bases and J 2 bases; bases outside gene matches: 13. Germline lookup yields CDR1 SQVTM and CDR2 ANQGSEA. The CDR3 has 17 amino acids. CDR3: CSVENNRGGRHTDTQYF. DNA of the CDR3: TGCAGCGTTGAAAATAACAGAGGCGGGAGACACACAGATACGCAGTATTTT.

This clonotype occurred many times. The chain uses TRBV7-9 and TRBJ2-1; D gene uncertain. There are 14 residues in the CDR3. Germline CDR1 SEHNR, CDR2 FQNEAQ (reference sequence). Deletions cut 0 bases from V and 8 bases from J, with 11 bases between. The CDR3 protein is CASSLADLSDEQFF. CDR3 DNA sequence: TGTGCCAGCAGCTTAGCAGACCTGAGCGATGAGCAGTTCTTC.

A remark on this clonotype: This may come from a read error, since a much larger clone is one base off. The chain uses TRBV7-6 and TRBJ2-5, with D possibly TRBD2 on 5 matching bases. Trimming stripped 0 bases from V and 7 bases from J, with 24 bases between. Germline V lookup: CDR1 SGHVS, CDR2 FNYEAQ. This CDR3 spans 18 amino acids. The CDR3 protein is CASSLADWPNSPLGTQYF. The CDR3 DNA follows: TGTGCCAGCAGCTTAGCGGACTGGCCAAATAGTCCCCTCGGGACCCAGTACTTC.

This clonotype was seen at least ten times. The chain employs TRBV5-1 and TRBJ1-2; D gene ambiguous. Germline-derived CDR1 and CDR2 are SGHRS and YFSETQ. V gave up 4 bases and J gave up 7 bases, with 17 bases separating them. This CDR3 comprises 14 residues. The CDR3 loop reads CASSIDGIYSGYTF. In DNA, the CDR3 is TGCGCCAGCAGCATTGACGGAATCTATAGTGGCTACACCTTC.

This clonotype was seen more than once but under ten times. This chain links TRBV12-3 or TRBV12-4 with TRBJ2-3, with no clear D. This CDR3 region has 16 residues. Trimming stripped 6 bases from V and 1 base from J, with 17 bases between. CDR3 sequence: CASRTTMGAGTDTQYF. CDR3 coding DNA: TGTGCCAGCAGGACCACAATGGGCGCGGGCACAGATACGCAGTATTTT.

This clonotype was detected ten times or more. This chain joins TRBV7-2 and TRBJ2-7; 7 nucleotides line up with TRBD2. Germline CDR1 is SGHTA and CDR2 is FQGNSA. The CDR3 is 14 amino acids. V dropped 1 base and J dropped 4; count of bases not matched to a gene: 4. CDR3 DNA: TGTGCCAGCAGCTTAGAAGGGGAGGGGTACGAGCAGTACTTC. Translation gives CASSLEGEGYEQYF.

This clonotype was found many times. The V gene is TRBV7-9, the J gene TRBJ2-7, with 13 positions matching TRBD2. Trimming took 5 bases from V and 0 from J; bases not matched to a gene: 4. Germline V gene sequence: CDR1 SEHNR, CDR2 FQNEAQ (reference sequence). CDR3 size: 16 residues. The CDR3 region is CASSGGLAGVSYEQYF. The CDR3 coding sequence is TGTGCCAGCAGCGGCGGACTAGCGGGAGTCTCCTACGAGCAGTACTTC.

This clonotype was seen repeatedly, ten times or more. The chain combines TRBV5-1 with TRBJ2-2; D might be TRBD1 or TRBD2, each matching 5 bases. Trimming removed 3 bases from V and 2 bases from J, with 5 bases in between. Germline V gene lookup returns CDR1 SGHRS and CDR2 YFSETQ. The length of the CDR3 is 13 residues. The CDR3 coding sequence is TGCGCCAGCAGCTGGGACAACACCGGGGAGCTGTTTTTT. Translation gives CASSWDNTGELFF.

This clonotype was counted many times. The gene calls are TRBV2 and TRBJ2-7; no definite D call. V shed 0 bases and J shed 7 bases, with 19 bases lying between them. The CDR3 has 16 amino acids. Per the germline V gene, CDR1 is SNHLY and CDR2 is FYNNEI. CDR3 region: CASSEAVGSTVREQYF. CDR3 DNA: TGTGCCAGCAGTGAAGCAGTAGGCAGCACGGTCAGGGAGCAGTACTTC. The full variable domain, its missing parts supplied by reference TRBV2 and TRBJ2-7, is EPEVTQTPSHQVTQMGQEVILRCVPISNHLYFYWYRQILGQKVEFLVSFYNNEISEKSEIFDDQFSVERPDGSNFTLKIRSTKLEDSAMYFCASSEAVGSTVREQYFGPGTRLTVT.

This clonotype was detected ten times or more. This chain connects TRBV5-1 to TRBJ2-5, with 8 bases aligning to TRBD1. V shed 3 bases, J shed 5 bases, and the junction held 9 bases outside the gene matches. The CDR3 has 15 residues. The germline V gene encodes CDR1 SGHRS and CDR2 YFSETQ. CDR3 loop: CASSSQGARMETQYF. The CDR3, as DNA: TGCGCCAGCAGCTCCCAGGGGGCCCGTATGGAGACCCAGTACTTC.

This clonotype was detected many times. V usage is TRBV28 and J usage is TRBJ1-2; D gene ambiguous. Germline V gene lookup returns CDR1 MDHEN and CDR2 SYDVKM. Trimming took off 8 bases at V and 8 bases at J, with 15 bases between the two ends. CDR3 length equals 12 residues. CDR3: CASETHRLGYTF. Here the CDR3 DNA reads TGTGCCAGCGAGACGCACCGCTTGGGCTACACCTTC.

Ten or more counts support this clonotype. This sequence joins TRBV11-1 and TRBJ2-7, with D possibly being TRBD1 (6 bases). The germline V and J ends were trimmed by 5 bases and 2 bases, with 25 bases remaining between them. Germline assignment: CDR1 SGHAT and CDR2 FQDESV (reference sequence). The CDR3 has 18 residues. The CDR3, as DNA: TGTGCCAGCAGCCCAACAGGGTCTGGAGGTAAAAGGGCCTACGAGCAGTACTTC. Its protein is CASSPTGSGGKRAYEQYF.

This clonotype was counted ten times or more. The chain combines TRBV20-1 with TRBJ2-1; 7 positions match TRBD2. The V segment lost 1 base and the J segment 5 bases; nucleotides outside the gene matches: 8. Germline V lookup: CDR1 DFQATT, CDR2 SNEGSKA (reference sequence). This CDR3 region has 15 residues. The CDR3 spells CSARVPAGKNNEQFF. CDR3 nucleotide sequence: TGCAGTGCTAGAGTGCCAGCGGGAAAGAACAATGAGCAGTTCTTC.

This clonotype occurred many times. This chain joins TRBV3-1 and TRBJ1-1, with D tentatively TRBD1 (5 bases). The CDR3 is 15 residues long. Germline V gene lookup returns CDR1 LGHDT and CDR2 YNNKEL (reference sequence). V lost 0 bases, J lost 6 bases, and 14 bases lay in between. CDR3 nucleotide sequence: TGTGCCAGCAGCCAAGATTGGGGAGGAGGGGCTGAAGCTTTCTTT. Residues: CASSQDWGGGAEAFF.

This clonotype was seen at least ten times. V gene TRBV6-1 combines with J gene TRBJ2-7, with 11 bases aligning to TRBD1. V lost 6 bases, J lost 3 bases, and 4 bases stayed unmatched. Germline values: CDR1 MNHNS, CDR2 SASEGT. This CDR3 has 14 residues. The CDR3 spells CASSTGTGGYEQYF. The CDR3 DNA reads as TGTGCCAGCAGCACCGGGACAGGGGGCTACGAGCAGTACTTC.

The table lists this clonotype with many counts. V gene TRBV20-1 combines with J gene TRBJ1-2; TRBD1 might be the D (6 bases). Deletions cut 4 bases from V and 8 bases from J, with 20 bases between. This CDR3 contains 14 residues. Germline assignment: CDR1 DFQATT and CDR2 SNEGSKA (reference sequence). The CDR3 sequence is CSANHLTGIRGYTF. CDR3 nucleotides: TGCAGTGCTAATCACCTTACAGGGATTAGGGGCTACACCTTC.

This clonotype was observed a single time. A single base separates this from a much larger clone, so it may be a read error. The chain has TRBV23-1 and TRBJ2-1; 9 nucleotides agree with TRBD1. TRBV23-1 is given ORF status, its function remaining uncertain. The CDR3 covers 16 residues. J was trimmed by 8 bases and V by 0 bases; bases with no gene match: 8. The CDR3 nucleotides read TGCGCCAGCAGTCAATCTGTCCGGGACAGGGAGCATGAGCAGTTCTTC. Residues: CASSQSVRDREHEQFF.